This T cell receptor beta chain was captured by sequencing in a study of T-cell memory formation after mild COVID-19. Germline V gene data show CDR1 as LNHDA and CDR2 as SQIVND (reference sequence). This CDR3 contains 14 residues. V shed 4 bases and J 4 bases; nucleotides not matched to a gene: 7. The study, taken as a whole, reports: CD4+ contracting clones were found mainly in CM and EM, and CD8+ ones in EMRA.

TCRdb redid the calling of the 5' RACE reads with MiXCR, one entry per CDR3 protein. The sample shows roughly 560,000 distinct CDR3 sequences, about a fifth of them seen only once. This clonotype appeared a few times. Its antigen remains unidentified. The chain joins TRBV19 to TRBJ2-7; TRBD2 matches 7 bases. The receptor was derived from an adult woman who had mild COVID-19 (a few samples of this study predate the infection). Cell type and time point are not known. What was sequenced was PBMCs or a T cell subset sorted from them (not recorded which). In DNA, the CDR3 is TGTGCCAGTAGTAGGCTAGCGGCCTCGTACGAGCAGTACTTC. As protein: CASSRLAASYEQYF.